A single sample is the source of the 32 T cell receptor beta chains below, sequenced in a study of early T cells in non-severe SARS-CoV-2 infection. TCRdb itself ran the 5' RACE reads through MiXCR, one entry per CDR3 protein. The sample lists roughly 30,000 distinct CDR3 sequences, approximately 5.2% occurring once. Input material: whole blood. These receptors came from an adult who was a healthcare worker with PCR-confirmed SARS-CoV-2 infection or an uninfected control (not recorded which).

This clonotype was counted many times. The chain combines TRBV20-1 with TRBJ1-3; no clear D gene. The length of the CDR3 is 15 residues. CDR1 DFQATT and CDR2 SNEGSKA come from the germline V gene (reference sequence). V lost 2 bases, J lost 0 bases, and 11 bases lay in between. The CDR3 protein is CSARQGPDSGNTIYF. CDR3 bases: TGCAGTGCTAGACAAGGACCGGACTCTGGAAACACCATATATTTT.

This clonotype was counted at least ten times. The rearrangement links TRBV5-1 to TRBJ2-7, with 10 bases aligning to TRBD1. V trimming: 3 bases; J trimming: 5 bases; junction bases outside the gene matches: 5. Germline assignment: CDR1 SGHRS and CDR2 YFSETQ. The CDR3 covers 14 residues. The CDR3: CASSSGQGPNEQYF. The DNA of the CDR3 is TGCGCCAGCAGCTCGGGACAGGGGCCCAACGAGCAGTACTTC.

The table lists this clonotype with many counts. The genes are TRBV25-1 and TRBJ1-5; 7 bases fit TRBD1. Germline-derived CDR1 and CDR2 are MGHDK and SYGVNS. V shed 6 bases and J 6 bases; nucleotides not matched to a gene: 8. CDR3 length equals 14 residues. In nucleotides, the CDR3 is TGTGCCAGCAGCGAAACAGGGGAAAGTCAGCCCCAGCATTTT. It translates to CASSETGESQPQHF.

This clonotype was seen ten or more times. This chain uses TRBV7-6 with TRBJ2-3, with 9 bases aligning to TRBD2. V shed 4 bases and J 3 bases; nucleotides not matched to a gene: 8. This CDR3 has 16 residues. Germline V gene sequence: CDR1 SGHVS, CDR2 FNYEAQ. DNA for the CDR3: TGTGCCAGCAGCTCGTTAGCGGGGGTTTCGACAGATACGCAGTATTTT. Translated: CASSSLAGVSTDTQYF.

This clonotype was observed at least ten times. The chain links TRBV20-1 to TRBJ2-4; 7 bases map to TRBD1. V gave up 5 bases and J gave up 0 bases; unmatched junction bases: 16. The CDR3 consists of 18 residues. Germline CDR1 and CDR2: DFQATT and SNEGSKA (reference sequence). The CDR3 DNA is TGCAGTGCTCGAACAGGGGCCGCAGGGACCGTAGCCAAAAACATTCAGTACTTC. Its translation is CSARTGAAGTVAKNIQYF.

This clonotype was picked up a small number of times. The V call is TRBV4-1, the J call TRBJ1-2; D uncertain. Trimming shortened V by 0 bases and J by 3 bases, and 11 bases separated the two germline ends. CDR3 size: 15 residues. Germline-derived CDR1 and CDR2 are MGHRA and YSYEKL. As DNA, the CDR3 is TGCGCCAGCAGCCAAGATCGGCGATTGCACTATGGCTACACCTTC. This encodes CASSQDRRLHYGYTF.

This clonotype was seen many times. The chain combines TRBV28 with TRBJ2-7; the D gene is possibly TRBD2 (5 bases). V lost 5 bases to trimming and J lost 5 bases, with 13 bases between them. Germline assignment: CDR1 MDHEN and CDR2 SYDVKM. The CDR3 consists of 13 residues. CDR3 protein: CASSLTGWDEQYF. The CDR3 DNA is TGTGCCAGCAGTCTCACGGGGTGGGACGAGCAGTACTTC.

This clonotype was counted ten times or more. The chain recombines TRBV5-1 with TRBJ2-6, with D perhaps matching TRBD1 (5 bases). V was clipped by 3 bases and J by 4 bases, with 14 bases between them. The CDR3 is 16 residues long. CDR1 is SGHRS and CDR2 is YFSETQ in the germline V gene. The CDR3 DNA reads as TGCGCCAGCAGCTACTCCACAGGCTCCGGGGCCAACGTCCTGACTTTC. This encodes CASSYSTGSGANVLTF.

This clonotype has at least ten counts. The J gene is TRBJ2-5, the V gene TRBV11-2, with 8 bases that match TRBD1. The CDR3 has 14 amino acids. After removal of 5 bases from V and 1 base from J, the junction contained 3 bases not matched to a gene. Germline CDR1 reads SGHAT; CDR2 reads FQNNGV. This CDR3 reads CASSRGQVQETQYF. In DNA form, the CDR3 reads TGTGCCAGCAGCCGGGGACAGGTCCAAGAGACCCAGTACTTC.

In this sample, this clonotype turned up many times. The chain combines TRBV6-5 with TRBJ2-6; D call uncertain. The CDR3 is 16 amino acids. The ends were cut back, 7 bases at V and 0 bases at J, with 13 bases in the middle. Germline CDR1 MNHEY, CDR2 SVGAGI. CDR3 sequence: CASKPSVGSGANVLTF. The CDR3 DNA is TGTGCCAGCAAACCAAGTGTTGGCTCTGGGGCCAACGTCCTGACTTTC.

This clonotype was seen at least ten times. V and J are TRBV12-3 or TRBV12-4 and TRBJ2-1; D is uncertain. The V end lost 6 bases, the J end lost 10 bases, and 16 bases lay between the germline ends. The CDR3 is 13 amino acids. CDR3 coding DNA: TGTGCCAGCAGCGAAAGACCCCTCGTAGAGCAGTTCTTC. Translated, it gives CASSERPLVEQFF.

This clonotype has at least ten counts. The CDR3 is CASSLDRRDEQYF. The CDR3 DNA is TGCGCCAGCAGCTTGGACAGGCGGGACGAGCAGTACTTC. V gene TRBV5-1 combines with J gene TRBJ2-7; D may correspond to TRBD1 or TRBD2 (5 bases each). With 0 bases removed from V and 5 bases from J, the gap between germline ends came to 9 bases. The length of the CDR3 is 13 residues. Germline V gene sequence: CDR1 SGHRS, CDR2 YFSETQ.

This clonotype was seen repeatedly, ten times or more. The V and J genes are TRBV12-3 or TRBV12-4 and TRBJ2-7; D is perhaps TRBD2 (6 bases). CDR3 length: 12 residues. V shed 5 bases and J shed 4 bases, with 9 bases lying between them. The CDR3 here is CASSGRGYEQYF. DNA of the CDR3: TGTGCCAGCAGTGGACGGGGGTACGAGCAGTACTTC.

This clonotype came up many times. The CDR3 DNA reads as TGTGCCATCAGTGAGTCTCGGGACAGGGGTCGGTACTTC. It codes for CAISESRDRGRYF. V and J are TRBV10-3 and TRBJ2-7; 10 nucleotides align to TRBD1. Per the germline V gene, CDR1 is ENHRY and CDR2 is SYGVKD. Unmatched junction bases numbered 5, after V lost 0 bases and J lost 12 bases. This CDR3 has 13 amino acids.

This clonotype came up many times. The V and J genes are TRBV12-3 or TRBV12-4 and TRBJ2-7, with 8 bases that match TRBD1. CDR3 size: 13 residues. V was pared by 6 bases and J by 3 bases, with 4 bases of the junction left unmatched. The CDR3 nucleotides read TGTGCCAGCAGCCTGGGACAGGTCTACGAGCAGTACTTC. It is translated as CASSLGQVYEQYF.

This clonotype came up many times. The J gene is TRBJ2-1, the V gene TRBV7-2; 10 bases are a match to TRBD1. CDR1 is SGHTA and CDR2 is FQGNSA in the germline V gene. There are 15 residues in the CDR3. V trimming: 3 bases; J trimming: 6 bases; junction bases outside the gene matches: 5. The CDR3 spells CASSFQDRGINEQFF. The CDR3 nucleotides are TGTGCCAGCAGCTTCCAGGACAGGGGGATCAATGAGCAGTTCTTC.

This clonotype turned up a few times. The V call is TRBV6-1, the J call TRBJ2-2, with a tentative D call TRBD1 (5 bases). In germline, CDR1 is MNHNS, CDR2 SASEGT. This CDR3 has 15 residues. Trimming stripped 5 bases from V and 3 bases from J, with 13 bases between. The CDR3 DNA is TGTGCCAGCAGTTTGGACACGGTATACACCGGGGAGCTGTTTTTT. Its translation is CASSLDTVYTGELFF.

In its sample, this clonotype was seen many times. The chain links TRBV20-1 to TRBJ1-6; D is perhaps TRBD1 (6 bases). V was trimmed by 3 bases and J by 9 bases, leaving 15 bases between them. The CDR3 consists of 14 residues. Per germline, CDR1 DFQATT and CDR2 SNEGSKA (reference sequence). CDR3: CSARPGTSFSPLHF. Written as DNA, the CDR3 is TGCAGTGCTAGGCCCGGGACAAGCTTTTCACCCCTCCACTTT.

This clonotype was picked up many times. The chain has TRBV20-1 and TRBJ2-7; 7 nucleotides match TRBD2. This CDR3 spans 13 amino acids. V trimming: 5 bases; J trimming: 2 bases; junction bases outside the gene matches: 6. The V gene's germline CDR1 is DFQATT and CDR2 SNEGSKA (reference sequence). The CDR3 loop reads CSASRDYPYEQYF. DNA for the CDR3: TGCAGTGCTTCTCGGGACTACCCCTACGAGCAGTACTTC.

This clonotype was seen ten or more times. The chain joins TRBV20-1 to TRBJ2-7, with 8 positions matching TRBD2. The J segment lost 6 bases and the V segment lost 3 bases, leaving 10 bases of the junction unmatched. Germline lookup yields CDR1 DFQATT and CDR2 SNEGSKA (reference sequence). This CDR3 is 14 amino acids long. Here the CDR3 DNA reads TGCAGTGCTAGTACCGGGGGGGCTGTTGGCGAGCAGTACTTC. Protein: CSASTGGAVGEQYF.

By sample fraction, this clonotype is medium-sized (0.01 to 0.1%). The chain recombines TRBV27 with TRBJ1-5; D gene uncertain. The CDR3 length is 14 residues. Germline CDR1 reads MNHEY; CDR2 reads SMNVEV (reference sequence). V lost 6 bases to trimming and J lost 8 bases, with 17 bases between them. The CDR3 DNA is TGTGCCAGCAGCCCTAGGACGGGTTGGGAGCCCCAGCATTTT. It encodes CASSPRTGWEPQHF.

This sequence joins TRBV19 and TRBJ2-3, with D hard to call. V was clipped by 4 bases and J by 0 bases, with 11 bases between them. The germline CDR1 and CDR2 sequences are LNHDA and SQIVND (reference sequence). The length of the CDR3 is 15 residues. This CDR3 is CASSTQSWSTDTQYF. Written as DNA, the CDR3 is TGTGCCAGTAGTACTCAGAGTTGGAGCACAGATACGCAGTATTTT.

This clonotype was detected many times. This sequence joins TRBV12-3 or TRBV12-4 and TRBJ2-2; TRBD1 aligns across 9 bases. The CDR3 extends over 15 amino acids. Germline trimming cut 6 bases from V and 1 base from J; bases unmatched to any gene: 3. CDR3 loop: CASRGQGRNTGELFF. In nucleotides, the CDR3 is TGTGCCAGCAGGGGACAGGGTAGGAACACCGGGGAGCTGTTTTTT.

In its sample, this clonotype was seen many times. The V gene is TRBV3-1, the J gene TRBJ2-7; D gene unclear. CDR3 size: 12 residues. CDR1 and CDR2 (germline): LGHDT, YNNKEL (reference sequence). V gave up 5 bases and J gave up 7 bases, with 12 bases separating them. The CDR3 DNA reads as TGTGCCAGCAGCTTCTCCGTTGGAGAGCAGTACTTC. As protein: CASSFSVGEQYF.

This clonotype was detected ten times or more. V is TRBV5-1 and J is TRBJ1-5; TRBD1 might be the D (6 bases). The CDR3 sequence is 15 residues long. Deletions cut 0 bases from V and 4 bases from J, with 11 bases between. Germline loops: CDR1 SGHRS, CDR2 YFSETQ. The CDR3 sequence: CASSLGDRQNQPQHF. The CDR3 DNA sequence: TGCGCCAGCAGCTTGGGAGACAGGCAAAATCAGCCCCAGCATTTT.

Many counts were recorded for this clonotype. The V call is TRBV18, the J call TRBJ1-6; no clear D gene. Germline V CDR1 and CDR2: KGHSH, LQKENI. CDR3 length: 13 amino acids. Trimming cost V 2 bases and J 15 bases, with 14 bases left between them. CDR3 DNA: TGTGCCAGCTCACCATCGGACCGGCGAAGCCTCCACTTT. Its protein product is CASSPSDRRSLHF.

This clonotype has a count of ten or more. The rearrangement uses TRBV7-6 and TRBJ2-2; either TRBD1 or TRBD2 may fit D (6 bases each). Trimming left V 3 bases short and J 2 bases short, with 7 bases between. From germline, CDR1 is SGHVS and CDR2 FNYEAQ. CDR3 size: 14 residues. The CDR3 loop is CASSFGGNTGELFF. The DNA of the CDR3 is TGTGCCAGCAGCTTCGGGGGCAACACCGGGGAGCTGTTTTTT.

The J gene is TRBJ2-1, the V gene TRBV5-6, with 9 bases that match TRBD1. The CDR3 totals 16 residues. After removal of 3 bases from V and 1 base from J, the junction contained 5 bases not matched to a gene. Germline-derived CDR1 and CDR2 are SGHDT and YYEEEE. CDR3 nucleotides: TGTGCCAGCAGCTCGATACAGGGGGCGTCCTACAATGAGCAGTTCTTC. This codes for CASSSIQGASYNEQFF.

This clonotype has ten or more counts. The rearrangement joins TRBV7-6 to TRBJ2-5, with 10 bases fitting TRBD2. Trimming took 4 bases from V and 0 from J; bases not matched to a gene: 5. CDR3 length: 16 residues. CDR1 and CDR2 (germline): SGHVS, FNYEAQ. DNA of the CDR3: TGTGCCAGCAGCTCATCTAGCGGGGGCCACCAAGAGACCCAGTACTTC. The encoded protein is CASSSSSGGHQETQYF.

Judged by abundance, this clonotype is medium-sized. One end of the junction fails to match germline, which may point to a read error. The chain uses TRBV29-1 and TRBJ2-1, with TRBD1 matching 8 bases. The germline V gene encodes CDR1 SQVTM and CDR2 ANQGSEA. The CDR3 is 16 amino acids. The CDR3 nucleotides read TGCAGCTTTGAGACAGGGGCCCCAGAAACCTACAATGAGCAGTTCTTC. It specifies CSFETGAPETYNEQFF.

This clonotype was observed many times. V gene TRBV25-1 combines with J gene TRBJ2-5, with 10 bases fitting TRBD2. The CDR3 is 16 amino acids. The V and J ends lost 5 bases and 5 bases, in that order; junction bases with no gene match: 11. Germline CDR1 reads MGHDK; CDR2 reads SYGVNS. CDR3 bases: TGTGCCAGCAGTCAGCTAGCGGGGGTTTTTGGGGAGACCCAGTACTTC. It codes for CASSQLAGVFGETQYF.

This clonotype was counted at least ten times. Here the CDR3 DNA reads TGTGCCAGCAGCTTGGGCGGGGGAGTAAACACTGAAGCTTTCTTT. It yields the protein CASSLGGGVNTEAFF. The rearrangement uses TRBV5-6 and TRBJ1-1; TRBD1 might be the D (5 bases). The germline V gene has CDR1 SGHDT and CDR2 YYEEEE. This CDR3 comprises 15 residues. The V end was cut by 0 bases, the J end by 2 bases, with 11 bases between.